The 30 T cell receptor beta chains in this list originate from one sample, sequenced in a study of cytomegalovirus exposure and HLA in healthy donors. 60 Vbeta and 13 Jbeta primers were used in PCR. Assay: immunoSEQ multiplex PCR; the TCRdb copy retains only in-frame clones and omits some. The table shows 90,000 to 120,000 clones, with roughly four fifths occurring only once. Sequenced sample: PBMCs. These receptor sequences come from a man aged 18 to 29 in good health and CMV-seronegative.

The gene calls are TRBV5-1 and TRBJ1-2; TRBD1 matches 10 bases. The CDR3 is 13 residues long. V shed 4 bases and J 9 bases; nucleotides not matched to a gene: 6. Germline V gives CDR1 SGHRS, CDR2 YFSETQ. For the CDR3, the DNA is TGCGCCAGCAGCGAGACGACAGGGGGCCGCTACACCTTC. It translates to CASSETTGGRYTF.

The V and J genes are TRBV9 and TRBJ2-7; 8 bases map to TRBD1. J was trimmed by 2 bases and V by 4 bases; bases with no gene match: 5. The CDR3 consists of 14 residues. In germline, CDR1 is SGDLS, CDR2 YYNGEE. CDR3 in amino acids: CASSLGQETYEQYF. Here the CDR3 DNA reads TGTGCCAGCAGCTTGGGACAGGAAACCTACGAGCAGTACTTC.

The rearrangement links TRBV28 to TRBJ2-5, with 14 bases fitting TRBD2. The V and J ends lost 5 bases and 4 bases, in that order; junction bases with no gene match: 6. CDR3 length equals 16 residues. Germline lookup yields CDR1 MDHEN and CDR2 SYDVKM. CDR3 residues: CASSPTSGGGLETQYF. The DNA for the CDR3 is TGTGCCAGCAGTCCGACTAGCGGGGGGGGTTTAGAGACCCAGTACTTC.

In DNA form, the CDR3 reads TGTGCCAGCAGACGGACCGGGACAGTTAACTATGGCTACACCTTC. Amino acid sequence: CASRRTGTVNYGYTF. The genes are TRBV5-5 and TRBJ1-2, with 7 bases matching TRBD1. Germline V gene data show CDR1 as SGHKS and CDR2 as YYEKEE (reference sequence). This CDR3 is built from 15 residues. The junction had 8 bases not matched to a gene; V was cut back by 5 bases and J by 1 base.

The chain employs TRBV14 and TRBJ2-1; D might be TRBD2 (5 bases). Germline lookup yields CDR1 SGHDN and CDR2 FVKESK. The CDR3 totals 12 residues. Trimming took 3 bases from V and 7 from J, leaving 7 bases between them. CDR3 coding DNA: TGTGCCAGCAGCCATGGCGGGAATGAGCAGTTCTTC. Translating it yields CASSHGGNEQFF.

This chain joins TRBV2 and TRBJ2-7; 8 nucleotides line up with TRBD1. Losses at the gene ends were 6 bases for V and 4 bases for J; bases not matched to a gene: 8. CDR3 length equals 14 residues. The germline CDR1 and CDR2 sequences are SNHLY and FYNNEI. For the CDR3, the DNA is TGTGCCAGCAGGGGAGACAGGGGCCAGTACGAGCAGTACTTC. Amino acid sequence: CASRGDRGQYEQYF.

This clone is a singleton in its sample. The V gene is TRBV10-3, the J gene TRBJ2-7, with a tentative D call TRBD2 (5 bases). V was pared by 0 bases and J by 1 base, with 7 bases between. This CDR3 is 14 amino acids long. Germline assignment: CDR1 ENHRY and CDR2 SYGVKD. DNA for the CDR3: TGTGCCATCAGTGAGTCACCGGGATCCTACGAGCAGTACTTC. It codes for CAISESPGSYEQYF.

The genes are TRBV28 and TRBJ2-1, with a possible D match to TRBD2 (7 bases). V was shortened by 6 bases and J by 2 bases, with 17 bases between the two germline ends. The CDR3 runs 16 residues. Germline V lookup: CDR1 MDHEN, CDR2 SYDVKM. DNA for the CDR3: TGTGCCAGCAGCCGAGGGGGGGTCATCCCCTACAATGAGCAGTTCTTC. This translates into CASSRGGVIPYNEQFF.

The CDR3 DNA is TGTGCCAGCAGCTATCCAGGTGTGTCCAACAATGAGCAGTTCTTC. This encodes CASSYPGVSNNEQFF. V usage is TRBV7-2 and J usage is TRBJ2-1; no firm D call. Germline V gives CDR1 SGHTA, CDR2 FQGNSA. The CDR3 length is 15 residues. V was shortened by 4 bases and J by 5 bases, with 15 bases between the two germline ends.

This chain links TRBV5-6 with TRBJ2-1, with 10 bases identical to TRBD2. The germline V gene encodes CDR1 SGHDT and CDR2 YYEEEE. The CDR3 is made up of 16 amino acids. Trimming at V came to 1 base and at J to 3 bases, leaving 4 bases not matched to a gene. DNA for the CDR3: TGTGCCAGCAGCTTGCAACTAGCGGGATACTACAATGAGCAGTTCTTC. Amino acid sequence: CASSLQLAGYYNEQFF.

The V gene is TRBV7-9, the J gene TRBJ2-5; 8 bases fit TRBD1. The germline V gene encodes CDR1 SEHNR and CDR2 FQNEAQ (reference sequence). The CDR3 is made up of 14 amino acids. V lost 3 bases, J lost 4 bases, and 4 bases stayed unmatched. CDR3 loop: CASSLGQEVETQYF. The CDR3 region has the DNA TGTGCCAGCAGCTTGGGACAGGAGGTAGAGACCCAGTACTTC.

As for this clone: Sequence at one end of the junction differs from germline and may be a read error. The chain uses TRBV15 and TRBJ1-2; D gene ambiguous. Germline values: CDR1 LNHNV, CDR2 YYDKDF (reference sequence). The CDR3 runs 14 residues. The CDR3 DNA follows: TGTGCCACCAGCAGAGTGGGAAAGAGGGATGGCTACCCCTTC. Translating gives CATSRVGKRDGYPF.

This chain uses TRBV15 with TRBJ2-1; TRBD2 agrees at 10 bases. The CDR3 contains 18 residues. CDR1 and CDR2 (germline): LNHNV, YYDKDF (reference sequence). With 0 bases clipped from V and 10 bases from J, the junction kept 15 bases outside the gene matches. CDR3 protein: CATSREGGSGGSPLEQFF. The DNA of the CDR3 is TGTGCCACCAGCAGAGAAGGAGGTAGCGGGGGGTCGCCCCTGGAGCAGTTCTTC.

This clone was counted between two and nine times. This chain links TRBV10-2 with TRBJ1-4, with a weak D call TRBD1 (5 bases). V was clipped by 3 bases and J by 5 bases, with 10 bases between them. Germline V CDR1 and CDR2: WSHSY, SAAADI. The CDR3 runs 14 residues. The CDR3 reads CASSDWTMNEKLFF. CDR3 coding DNA: TGCGCCAGCAGTGATTGGACAATGAATGAAAAACTGTTTTTT.

The genes are TRBV5-1 and TRBJ1-2; no reliable D call. The germline CDR1 and CDR2 sequences are SGHRS and YFSETQ. V was clipped by 1 base and J by 0 bases, with 13 bases between them. The CDR3 is 16 residues long. CDR3: CASSLWTDPPNYGYTF. The CDR3 DNA follows: TGCGCCAGCAGCTTGTGGACTGACCCGCCTAACTATGGCTACACCTTC.

J is TRBJ2-7 and V is TRBV28; D call uncertain. The V gene lost 8 bases and the J gene lost 1 base, with 9 bases spanning the gap. Germline V gene lookup returns CDR1 MDHEN and CDR2 SYDVKM. This CDR3 has 12 residues. The CDR3 here is CASRRGSYEQYF. In nucleotides, the CDR3 is TGTGCCAGCCGGCGAGGTTCCTACGAGCAGTACTTC.

The chain joins TRBV6-1 to TRBJ2-2; 12 nucleotides align to TRBD2. The trim removed 0 bases at V and 4 bases at J, leaving 6 bases unmatched. This CDR3 contains 18 residues. From germline, CDR1 is MNHNS and CDR2 SASEGT. As DNA, the CDR3 is TGTGCCAGCAGTGAAGCGCCGCTAGCGGGGGGGCGCACCGGGGAGCTGTTTTTT. Amino acids: CASSEAPLAGGRTGELFF.

V and J are TRBV7-8 and TRBJ2-2; TRBD1 agrees at 7 bases. The V gene's germline CDR1 is SGHVS and CDR2 FQNEAQ. Trimming took 4 bases from V and 3 from J; bases not matched to a gene: 2. This CDR3 has 14 residues. The CDR3 DNA is TGTGCCAGCAGCTCGGGACAGCACACCGGGGAGCTGTTTTTT. It yields the protein CASSSGQHTGELFF.

The rearrangement joins TRBV2 to TRBJ2-5; D unclear. V was shortened by 5 bases and J by 4 bases, with 8 bases between the two germline ends. CDR1 and CDR2 (germline): SNHLY, FYNNEI. CDR3 length: 12 residues. The CDR3 DNA sequence: TGTGCCAGCAGTCTCCTTGTAGAGACCCAGTACTTC. Its protein is CASSLLVETQYF. The variable domain in full, with the rest retrieved from reference TRBV2 and TRBJ2-5, is EPEVTQTPSHQVTQMGQEVILRCVPISNHLYFYWYRQILGQKVEFLVSFYNNEISEKSEIFDDQFSVERPDGSNFTLKIRSTKLEDSAMYFCASSLLVETQYFGPGTRLLVL.

The rearrangement links TRBV29-1 to TRBJ2-5; 9 nucleotides match TRBD1. Near its end, the DNA agrees better with TRBJ2-7, so the J call may be wrong. The CDR3 totals 14 residues. CDR1 and CDR2 (germline): SQVTM, ANQGSEA. The CDR3 DNA reads TGCAGCGTCGCAGGGACAGGGCTCTCCTACGAGCAGTACTTC. This encodes CSVAGTGLSYEQYF.

The V and J genes are TRBV6-1 and TRBJ1-1; TRBD1 is a possible D gene (5 bases). Germline V gene sequence: CDR1 MNHNS, CDR2 SASEGT. Trimming took 11 bases from V and 6 from J, leaving 13 bases between them. The CDR3 extends over 11 amino acids. CDR3 bases: TGTGCCTACCGGGGGGGGGCTGAAGCTTTCTTT. The encoded protein is CAYRGGAEAFF.

This clone was recorded once. This chain joins TRBV4-1 and TRBJ2-1; D remains ambiguous. The V gene lost 5 bases and the J gene lost 6 bases, with 5 bases spanning the gap. Germline V gene lookup returns CDR1 MGHRA and CDR2 YSYEKL. The CDR3 extends over 11 amino acids. CDR3 protein: CASSAGNEQFF. In DNA form, the CDR3 reads TGCGCCAGCAGCGCAGGCAATGAGCAGTTCTTC.

Only a few counts were recorded for this clone. This chain connects TRBV11-2 to TRBJ1-2, with D unclear. Between the trimmed V and J ends, which lost 7 bases and 2 bases, there was a span of 14 bases. CDR1 is SGHAT, CDR2 FQNNGV, per germline. The CDR3 runs 14 residues. Here the CDR3 reads CASTGITANYGYTF. The CDR3 DNA is TGTGCCAGCACCGGAATTACAGCAAACTATGGCTACACCTTC.

This chain joins TRBV5-1 and TRBJ2-1; 7 bases line up with TRBD1. V was clipped by 4 bases and J by 7 bases; unmatched bases: 5. This CDR3 has 13 amino acids. Looked up from germline, CDR1 is SGHRS and CDR2 is YFSETQ. DNA for the CDR3: TGCGCCAGCAGCCGAGGGACAGAGAATGAGCAGTTCTTC. Translation: CASSRGTENEQFF.

The V gene is TRBV19, the J gene TRBJ2-2; 9 bases match TRBD2. The CDR3 length is 16 residues. CDR1 LNHDA and CDR2 SQIVND come from the germline V gene (reference sequence). Losses at the gene ends were 4 bases for V and 1 base for J; bases not matched to a gene: 4. The CDR3 DNA reads as TGTGCCAGTAGTACGCTAGCGGGGCGGAACACCGGGGAGCTGTTTTTT. This encodes CASSTLAGRNTGELFF.

As to this clone: One junction end disagrees with the germline gene, perhaps due to a read error. V is TRBV7-9 and J is TRBJ1-2, with D perhaps TRBD1 (5 bases). Germline loops: CDR1 SEHNR, CDR2 FQNEAQ (reference sequence). The CDR3 sequence is 16 residues long. The DNA of the CDR3 is TGTTCCAGCAGCTTGGGGGAGGGACGACAGCTATATGGCTACACCTTC. This translates into CSSSLGEGRQLYGYTF.

The chain is built from TRBV27 and TRBJ2-2; weak D call: TRBD1 (6 bases). CDR1 is MNHEY and CDR2 is SMNVEV in the germline V gene (reference sequence). The germline V and J ends were trimmed by 8 bases and 1 base, with 8 bases remaining between them. The length of the CDR3 is 13 residues. This CDR3 reads CASSTGNTGELFF. CDR3 in DNA: TGTGCCAGCTCGACAGGGAACACCGGGGAGCTGTTTTTT.

J is TRBJ2-3 and V is TRBV7-7, with 13 nucleotides matching TRBD2. Germline values: CDR1 SSHAT, CDR2 FNYEAQ (reference sequence). The CDR3 covers 15 residues. V shed 5 bases, J shed 6 bases, and the junction held 5 bases outside the gene matches. CDR3 sequence: CASSPGLAGRDTQYF. CDR3 in DNA: TGTGCCAGCAGCCCGGGACTAGCGGGGCGGGATACGCAGTATTTT.

This sequence joins TRBV5-1 and TRBJ2-5; TRBD2 aligns across 7 bases. V was pared by 0 bases and J by 1 base, with 0 bases of the junction left unmatched. Germline assignment: CDR1 SGHRS and CDR2 YFSETQ. The CDR3 runs to 14 residues. The CDR3 region is CASSLGGGQETQYF. CDR3 nucleotide sequence: TGCGCCAGCAGCTTGGGGGGGGGCCAAGAGACCCAGTACTTC.

This sequence joins TRBV7-2 and TRBJ2-7, with D uncertain. Germline V CDR1 and CDR2: SGHTA, FQGNSA. V was cut by 2 bases and J by 1 base, with 12 bases left in between. The CDR3 spans 15 residues. The CDR3 coding sequence is TGTGCCAGCAGCTTAATTCTCGGCGGATCCTACGAGCAGTACTTC. It specifies CASSLILGGSYEQYF.